The clone carrying this TCR beta chain was found a few times. Its target is not known. These data are taken from a study of blood T cells in healthy people across ages. A second 7 to 11 cycle PCR used barcoded and J-beta primers. Unique molecular identifiers of 12 random nucleotides labeled each cDNA. One entry per CDR3 protein results from TCRdb running MiXCR on the 5' RACE reads. The data show about 1.8 million distinct CDR3 sequences, 40% to 55% seen once. Study conclusions and caveats: In older individuals, TCR beta diversity per million T cells was lower, falling roughly linearly with age.

Germline-derived CDR1 and CDR2 are LNHNV and YYDKDF (reference sequence). The CDR3 extends over 15 amino acids. V shed 5 bases and J shed 3 bases, with 14 bases lying between them. About 10 milliliters of peripheral blood were drawn from each donor into EDTA-treated tubes. This TCR derives from a middle-aged woman in good health. Material: blood. The V and J genes are TRBV15 and TRBJ2-1, with D perhaps assigned TRBD1 or TRBD2 (5 bases each). The CDR3 DNA reads TGTGCCACCAGCCTCGAGGGGATAAGCTACAATGAGCAGTTCTTC. This gives the protein CATSLEGISYNEQFF.